This T cell receptor beta chain was sequenced in a study of T cell changes during pregnancy in multiple sclerosis. Sequencing used immunoSEQ multiplex PCR; TCRdb keeps in-frame clones, though not all of them. The sample shows about 28,000 clones, approximately 88% of them seen only once. The germline CDR1 and CDR2 sequences are LNHDA and SQIVND (reference sequence). V lost 6 bases and J lost 6, with 18 bases in between. The CDR3 runs to 15 residues. The TCR originated in a female donor in good health, enrolled as a control in a pregnancy study. The gene calls are TRBV19 and TRBJ1-5, with D uncertain. The sample in question was CD4+ T cells from peripheral blood mononuclear cells, obtained in the first trimester of pregnancy. The CDR3, as DNA: TGTGCCAGTAGCCCCACGGGGATATCTTTTCAGCCCCAGCATTTT. Residues: CASSPTGISFQPQHF.